A single sample gave rise to the 2 T cell receptor beta chains below, sequenced in a study of T cell responses to AZD1222 COVID-19 vaccine. Data came from immunoSEQ multiplex PCR; TCRdb stores just in-frame clones and leaves some out. The data show 150,000 or so clones, with roughly 90% seen just once and 3% to 4% held by the top ten. The input for sequencing was peripheral blood, taken 28 days after the second AZD1222 dose. Receptors originate from an adult who received the AZD1222 COVID-19 vaccine.

The J gene is TRBJ2-3, the V gene TRBV3-1 (or the pseudogene TRBV3-2), with 10 bases matching TRBD2. V lost 2 bases and J lost 8; bases outside the gene matches: 7. CDR3 length: 15 amino acids. From germline, CDR1 is LGHDT and CDR2 YNNKEL (reference sequence). The CDR3 DNA follows: TGTGCCAGCAGCCAACGGCTAGCGGGAGACCCTACGCAGTATTTT. This codes for CASSQRLAGDPTQYF.

This sequence joins TRBV9 and TRBJ2-3, with 7 bases aligning to TRBD2. This CDR3 is built from 15 residues. The junction had 6 bases not matched to a gene; V was cut back by 5 bases and J by 0 bases. Germline V gives CDR1 SGDLS, CDR2 YYNGEE. The DNA for the CDR3 is TGTGCCAGCAGGAGAAGCGGGGCTAGCACAGATACGCAGTATTTT. As protein: CASRRSGASTDTQYF.